Below, 31 T cell receptor beta chains from the same sample are listed, as sequenced in a study of blood T cell repertoires in COVID-19. The data were produced by immunoSEQ multiplex PCR, yet TCRdb's version contains in-frame clones alone and is incomplete. The data show approximately 220,000 clones, about 87% seen once. Material for sequencing was peripheral blood. The receptors derive from a man aged 60 to 75 who had recovered from COVID-19.

The V call is TRBV7-9, the J call TRBJ2-1; a weak D match, TRBD2 (6 bases). V was clipped by 5 bases and J by 0 bases, with 23 bases between them. The CDR3 has 19 residues. Germline CDR1 SEHNR, CDR2 FQNEAQ (reference sequence). The CDR3 coding sequence is TGTGCCAGCAGCCCGGCCGGGGGAAAGGGAACTAGCTCCTACAATGAGCAGTTCTTC. This codes for CASSPAGGKGTSSYNEQFF. Looking up the rest from reference TRBV7-9 and TRBJ2-1 gives the full variable domain: DTGVSQNPRHKITKRGQNVTFRCDPISEHNRLYWYRQTLGQGPEFLTYFQNEAQLEKSRLLSDRFSAERPKGSFSTLEIQRTEQGDSAMYLCASSPAGGKGTSSYNEQFFGPGTRLTVL.

The chain joins TRBV23-1 to TRBJ1-5; 7 nucleotides agree with TRBD1. TRBV23-1 is assigned to the ORF class and has an uncertain function. The CDR3 sequence is 18 residues long. Trimming removed 0 bases from V and 4 bases from J; junction bases left unmatched: 12. Written as DNA, the CDR3 is TGCGCCAGCAGTCAATCGACCAAGGCAATGGACAGGAATCAGCCCCAGCATTTT. It encodes CASSQSTKAMDRNQPQHF.

In its sample, this clone was seen once. The chain is built from TRBV30 and TRBJ1-5, with 10 positions matching TRBD1. There are 15 residues in the CDR3. V shed 2 bases and J 4 bases; nucleotides not matched to a gene: 5. CDR1 GTSNPN and CDR2 SVGIG come from the germline V gene (reference sequence). CDR3 sequence (DNA): TGTGCCTGGAGTCGACAGGGGGCGCAAAATCAGCCCCAGCATTTT. Translated, it gives CAWSRQGAQNQPQHF. Together with reference TRBV30 and TRBJ1-5, the CDR3 gives the full variable domain: SQTIHQWPATLVQPVGSPLSLECTVEGTSNPNLYWYRQAAGRGLQLLFYSVGIGQISSEVPQNLSASRPQDRQFILSSKKLLLSDSGFYLCAWSRQGAQNQPQHFGDGTRLSIL.

The chain has TRBV7-3 and TRBJ2-3; D not resolved. This CDR3 spans 12 amino acids. Trimming took 6 bases from V and 2 from J, leaving 6 bases between them. Germline-derived CDR1 and CDR2 are SGHTA and FQGTGA. CDR3: CASSSYTDTQYF. The CDR3 DNA is TGTGCCAGCAGTTCCTACACAGATACGCAGTATTTT.

The rearrangement uses TRBV7-3 and TRBJ2-2, with D tentatively TRBD2 (6 bases). V was clipped by 3 bases and J by 7 bases, with 12 bases between them. This CDR3 is built from 14 residues. The germline gives CDR1 SGHTA, CDR2 FQGTGA. The CDR3 coding sequence is TGTGCCAGCAGCTTGTCCGGGAGTAGCGGGGAGCTGTTTTTT. It yields the protein CASSLSGSSGELFF.

The chain recombines TRBV10-2 with TRBJ2-1, with no clear D. The CDR3 consists of 15 residues. V lost 3 bases and J 0 bases, leaving 9 bases between the germline ends. CDR1 is WSHSY and CDR2 is SAAADI in the germline V gene. This chain's CDR3 is CASSDRWSSYNEQFF. CDR3 coding DNA: TGCGCCAGCAGTGATAGATGGAGCTCCTACAATGAGCAGTTCTTC.

This chain links TRBV11-2 with TRBJ2-1; tentative D call: TRBD2 (5 bases). This CDR3 comprises 15 residues. Germline loops: CDR1 SGHAT, CDR2 FQNNGV. V gave up 0 bases and J gave up 1 base, with 7 bases separating them. This CDR3 is CASSLDRTSYNEQFF. The CDR3 nucleotides are TGTGCCAGCAGCTTAGACAGGACTTCCTACAATGAGCAGTTCTTC.

The rearrangement joins TRBV10-3 to TRBJ2-1; no reliable D call. Germline lookup yields CDR1 ENHRY and CDR2 SYGVKD. The CDR3 has 15 residues. The V end was cut by 0 bases, the J end by 4 bases, with 10 bases between. In nucleotides, the CDR3 is TGTGCCATCAGTGAGTCTGAACTTCCTTACAATGAGCAGTTCTTC. Amino acids: CAISESELPYNEQFF.

The sample holds one count of this clone. The genes are TRBV11-2 and TRBJ1-2; 9 bases are shared with TRBD1. The CDR3 spans 14 residues. CDR1 SGHAT and CDR2 FQNNGV come from the germline V gene. V shed 1 base, J shed 6 bases, and the junction held 3 bases outside the gene matches. CDR3 in DNA: TGTGCCAGCAGCTTAGGCCGGACAGGGGATGGCTACACCTTC. Amino acids: CASSLGRTGDGYTF.

In DNA, the CDR3 is TGCGCCAGCAAGACAGGAACGGCAACTAATGAAAAACTGTTTTTT. This codes for CASKTGTATNEKLFF. The genes are TRBV5-1 and TRBJ1-4; D is perhaps TRBD1 (6 bases). Germline V gene lookup returns CDR1 SGHRS and CDR2 YFSETQ. Trimming removed 6 bases at V and 0 bases at J, with 12 bases between. This CDR3 is built from 15 residues.

The chain employs TRBV2 and TRBJ2-3, with 12 bases lining up with TRBD2. CDR3 size: 16 residues. V gave up 6 bases and J gave up 2 bases; unmatched junction bases: 6. The germline V gene has CDR1 SNHLY and CDR2 FYNNEI. The CDR3 here is CASSLGLAGYTDTQYF. In DNA form, the CDR3 reads TGTGCCAGCAGCCTGGGACTAGCGGGTTACACAGATACGCAGTATTTT. Full variable domain (rest looked up from reference TRBV2 and TRBJ2-3): EPEVTQTPSHQVTQMGQEVILRCVPISNHLYFYWYRQILGQKVEFLVSFYNNEISEKSEIFDDQFSVERPDGSNFTLKIRSTKLEDSAMYFCASSLGLAGYTDTQYFGPGTRLTVL.

This chain uses TRBV5-1 with TRBJ1-5; the D is unclear. Germline V CDR1 and CDR2: SGHRS, YFSETQ. The CDR3 totals 15 residues. V was shortened by 1 base and J by 5 bases, with 13 bases between the two germline ends. CDR3 loop: CASSLFWEADQPQHF. CDR3 sequence (DNA): TGCGCCAGCAGCTTGTTCTGGGAGGCAGATCAGCCCCAGCATTTT.

This chain links TRBV18 with TRBJ1-6; D possibly corresponds to TRBD1 (6 bases). The V gene's germline CDR1 is KGHSH and CDR2 LQKENI. The germline V and J ends were trimmed by 0 bases and 13 bases, with 16 bases remaining between them. The CDR3 contains 15 residues. The CDR3 protein is CASSPPSGALRPLHF. CDR3 DNA: TGTGCCAGCTCACCACCTTCAGGGGCCCTCCGGCCCCTCCACTTT.

This sequence joins TRBV30 and TRBJ2-5; 7 bases match TRBD2. CDR3 length equals 12 residues. The ends lost 5 bases at V and 5 bases at J; junction bases unmatched: 5. The germline CDR1 and CDR2 sequences are GTSNPN and SVGIG (reference sequence). CDR3 loop: CAWVGGVETQYF. The CDR3 coding sequence is TGTGCCTGGGTGGGGGGGGTGGAGACCCAGTACTTC.

The chain couples TRBV4-2 to TRBJ2-3, with TRBD2 identical over 11 bases. CDR1 and CDR2 (germline): LGHNA, YNFKEQ. J lost 0 bases, V lost 4 bases, and 0 bases had no gene match. This CDR3 contains 15 residues. CDR3 nucleotide sequence: TGTGCCAGCAGCCGGACTAGCGGGAGCACAGATACGCAGTATTTT. Residues: CASSRTSGSTDTQYF.

The chain employs TRBV7-9 and TRBJ2-2; TRBD2 agrees at 7 bases. The CDR3 contains 15 residues. The J segment lost 6 bases and the V segment lost 3 bases, leaving 7 bases of the junction unmatched. Germline CDR1 and CDR2: SEHNR and FQNEAQ (reference sequence). The CDR3 loop is CASSFQREKAGELFF. The CDR3 DNA is TGTGCCAGCAGCTTTCAGCGGGAAAAAGCCGGGGAGCTGTTTTTT.

The chain links TRBV16 to TRBJ1-2, with TRBD1 matching 9 bases. Germline V gives CDR1 KGHSY, CDR2 FQNENV. With V trimmed by 0 bases and J by 4 bases, 3 bases remained unmatched. This CDR3 spans 15 amino acids. CDR3 DNA sequence: TGTGCCAGCAGCCAATCGTGGGACAGGGCCTATGGCTACACCTTC. Amino acid sequence: CASSQSWDRAYGYTF.

This rearrangement joins TRBV7-9 to TRBJ2-1; no reliable D call. The ends were cut back, 5 bases at V and 7 bases at J, with 6 bases in the middle. Germline V gene data show CDR1 as SEHNR and CDR2 as FQNEAQ (reference sequence). This CDR3 region has 11 residues. The CDR3 sequence is CASSPRNEQFF. The CDR3 nucleotides are TGTGCCAGCAGCCCCAGAAATGAGCAGTTCTTC.

The chain recombines TRBV28 with TRBJ1-6; 8 positions agree with TRBD1. In germline, CDR1 is MDHEN, CDR2 SYDVKM. The CDR3 contains 15 residues. J lost 7 bases, V lost 8 bases, and 10 bases had no gene match. CDR3 bases: TGTGCCAGCCAGGACAGGGAGGGGAAAAATTCACCCCTCCACTTT. This translates into CASQDREGKNSPLHF.

This chain connects TRBV7-2 to TRBJ2-3; D remains ambiguous. Trimming left V 6 bases short and J 1 base short, with 14 bases between. The CDR3 extends over 15 amino acids. Germline CDR1 SGHTA, CDR2 FQGNSA. The CDR3 loop reads CASRPPSQGTDTQYF. CDR3 nucleotide sequence: TGTGCCAGCAGACCCCCCAGCCAGGGCACAGATACGCAGTATTTT.

This rearrangement joins TRBV6-6 to TRBJ1-2; a weak D match, TRBD1 (6 bases). The CDR3 is 14 residues long. V lost 6 bases and J 2 bases, leaving 13 bases between the germline ends. Germline V gene sequence: CDR1 MNHNY, CDR2 SVGAGI (reference sequence). The CDR3: CASSYGGGNYGYTF. Here the CDR3 DNA reads TGTGCCAGCAGCTATGGGGGGGGCAACTATGGCTACACCTTC.

The V and J genes are TRBV19 and TRBJ1-2; 7 nucleotides match TRBD1. The trim removed 4 bases at V and 0 bases at J, leaving 8 bases unmatched. CDR3 length equals 16 residues. Germline lookup yields CDR1 LNHDA and CDR2 SQIVND (reference sequence). The CDR3 DNA sequence: TGTGCCAGTAGTAGACACGACAGGGCGTCTAACTATGGCTACACCTTC. Its protein product is CASSRHDRASNYGYTF.

This clone came up a few times. The V gene is TRBV5-1, the J gene TRBJ2-2; 7 bases align to TRBD1. This CDR3 region has 15 residues. In germline, CDR1 is SGHRS, CDR2 YFSETQ. After removal of 2 bases from V and 4 bases from J, the junction contained 5 bases not matched to a gene. This CDR3 is CASSLTTGATGELFF. The CDR3, as DNA: TGCGCCAGCAGCTTAACAACAGGGGCCACCGGGGAGCTGTTTTTT.

The rearrangement uses TRBV19 and TRBJ1-2; 8 nucleotides agree with TRBD1. Germline CDR1 is LNHDA and CDR2 is SQIVND (reference sequence). Trimming took 4 bases from V and 4 from J; bases not matched to a gene: 14. The length of the CDR3 is 17 residues. The CDR3 region is CASSTTGGTPSLYGYTF. As DNA, the CDR3 is TGTGCCAGTAGTACAACAGGGGGAACTCCTTCTCTCTATGGCTACACCTTC.

V gene TRBV5-1 combines with J gene TRBJ2-1, with 14 bases that match TRBD2. Trimming removed 1 base from V and 6 bases from J; junction bases left unmatched: 6. There are 17 residues in the CDR3. Looked up from germline, CDR1 is SGHRS and CDR2 is YFSETQ. CDR3 amino acids: CASSLMGLAGAVNEQFF. CDR3 in DNA: TGCGCCAGCAGCTTGATGGGACTAGCGGGGGCCGTCAATGAGCAGTTCTTC.

This chain connects TRBV11-2 to TRBJ2-7; D remains unclear. Germline loops: CDR1 SGHAT, CDR2 FQNNGV. This CDR3 comprises 11 residues. The V gene lost 4 bases and the J gene lost 4 bases, with 5 bases spanning the gap. DNA of the CDR3: TGTGCCAGCAGCTCTATTTACGAGCAGTACTTC. Translating gives CASSSIYEQYF. Looking up the rest from reference TRBV11-2 and TRBJ2-7 gives the full variable domain: EAGVAQSPRYKIIEKRQSVAFWCNPISGHATLYWYQQILGQGPKLLIQFQNNGVVDDSQLPKDRFSAERLKGVDSTLKIQPAKLEDSAVYLCASSSIYEQYFGPGTRLTVT.

J is TRBJ1-5 and V is TRBV5-5; TRBD1 aligns across 7 bases. Trimming removed 1 base from V and 3 bases from J; junction bases left unmatched: 7. This CDR3 has 16 amino acids. The germline CDR1 and CDR2 sequences are SGHKS and YYEKEE (reference sequence). The CDR3 DNA reads as TGTGCCAGCAGCTTGCAGGGGGGCGACGCCAATCAGCCCCAGCATTTT. The encoded protein is CASSLQGGDANQPQHF.

This CDR3 is CASSLGTVTGNTIYF. CDR3 sequence (DNA): TGTGCCAGCAGCCTAGGGACAGTCACTGGAAACACCATATATTTT. The chain joins TRBV3-1 (or the pseudogene TRBV3-2) to TRBJ1-3; 7 bases match TRBD1. CDR1 and CDR2 (germline): LGHDT, YNNKEL (reference sequence). There are 15 residues in the CDR3. With 4 bases clipped from V and 2 bases from J, the junction kept 5 bases outside the gene matches.

This chain uses TRBV6-6 with TRBJ2-1; the D is unclear. The CDR3 covers 14 residues. Trimming stripped 1 base from V and 6 bases from J, with 10 bases between. Germline V gives CDR1 MNHNY, CDR2 SVGAGI (reference sequence). The CDR3 reads CASSYLPLANEQFF. The CDR3 DNA reads as TGTGCCAGCAGTTACTTACCTCTGGCCAATGAGCAGTTCTTC.

The CDR3, as DNA: TGTGCCAGCAGCGGGACAGGGCGGGGACCCCTCCACTTT. This translates into CASSGTGRGPLHF. J is TRBJ1-6 and V is TRBV7-3, with 9 nucleotides matching TRBD1. The junction had 5 bases not matched to a gene; V was cut back by 5 bases and J by 12 bases. The CDR3 sequence is 13 residues long. Germline CDR1 and CDR2: SGHTA and FQGTGA.

CDR3 region: CASSLQNGYTF. The DNA for the CDR3 is TGTGCCAGCAGTTTACAGAATGGCTACACCTTC. The V call is TRBV12-3 or TRBV12-4, the J call TRBJ1-2; unclear D gene. The CDR3 sequence is 11 residues long. Deletions cut 2 bases from V and 6 bases from J, with 4 bases between.